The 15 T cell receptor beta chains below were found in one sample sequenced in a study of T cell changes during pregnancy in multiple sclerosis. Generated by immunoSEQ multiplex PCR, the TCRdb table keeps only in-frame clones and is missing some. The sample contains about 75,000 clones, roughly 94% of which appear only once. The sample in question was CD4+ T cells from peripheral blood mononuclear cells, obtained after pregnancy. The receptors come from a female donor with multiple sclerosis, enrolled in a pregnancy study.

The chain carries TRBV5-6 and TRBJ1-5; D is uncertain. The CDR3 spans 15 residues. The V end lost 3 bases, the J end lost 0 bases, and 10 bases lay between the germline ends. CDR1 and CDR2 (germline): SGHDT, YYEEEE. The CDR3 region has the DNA TGTGCCAGCAGCTCGGGTCTTTATAGCAATCAGCCCCAGCATTTT. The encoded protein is CASSSGLYSNQPQHF. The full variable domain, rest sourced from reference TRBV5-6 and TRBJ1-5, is DAGVTQSPTHLIKTRGQQVTLRCSPKSGHDTVSWYQQALGQGPQFIFQYYEEEERQRGNFPDRFSGHQFPNYSSELNVNALLLGDSALYLCASSSGLYSNQPQHFGDGTRLSIL.

CDR3 sequence reads: CASRSGTGGYEQYF. DNA for the CDR3: TGTGCCAGCAGGAGCGGGACAGGGGGATACGAGCAGTACTTC. This chain joins TRBV6-1 and TRBJ2-5; 11 positions agree with TRBD1. The DNA end is more similar to TRBJ2-7, so the J call may be wrong. The CDR3 contains 14 residues. Germline V gene sequence: CDR1 MNHNS, CDR2 SASEGT.

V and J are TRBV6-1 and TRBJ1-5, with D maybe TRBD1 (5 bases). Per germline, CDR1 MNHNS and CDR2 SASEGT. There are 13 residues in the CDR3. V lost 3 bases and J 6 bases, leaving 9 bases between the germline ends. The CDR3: CASSDRAGQPQHF. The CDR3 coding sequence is TGTGCCAGCAGTGACAGGGCCGGTCAGCCCCAGCATTTT.

The chain's CDR3 is CASSFTSGLASNEQFF. The CDR3 coding sequence is TGTGCCAGCAGCTTTACCTCCGGCCTAGCTTCGAATGAGCAGTTCTTC. V is TRBV7-2 and J is TRBJ2-1; D may be TRBD2 (5 bases). The CDR3 is 16 amino acids. CDR1 and CDR2 (germline): SGHTA, FQGNSA. V lost 3 bases and J lost 7, with 19 bases in between. The complete variable domain, with remaining parts taken from reference TRBV7-2 and TRBJ2-1, reads GAGVSQSPSNKVTEKGKDVELRCDPISGHTALYWYRQSLGQGLEFLIYFQGNSAPDKSGLPSDRFSAERTGGSVSTLTIQRTQQEDSAVYLCASSFTSGLASNEQFFGPGTRLTVL.

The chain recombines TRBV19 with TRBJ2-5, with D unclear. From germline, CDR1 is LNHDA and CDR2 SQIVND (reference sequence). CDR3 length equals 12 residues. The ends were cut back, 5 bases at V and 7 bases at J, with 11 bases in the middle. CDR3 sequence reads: CASSWSTGTQYF. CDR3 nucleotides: TGTGCCAGTAGTTGGTCTACGGGGACCCAGTACTTC. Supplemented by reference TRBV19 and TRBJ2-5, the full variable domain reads DGGITQSPKYLFRKEGQNVTLSCEQNLNHDAMYWYRQDPGQGLRLIYYSQIVNDFQKGDIAEGYSVSREKKESFPLTVTSAQKNPTAFYLCASSWSTGTQYFGPGTRLLVL.

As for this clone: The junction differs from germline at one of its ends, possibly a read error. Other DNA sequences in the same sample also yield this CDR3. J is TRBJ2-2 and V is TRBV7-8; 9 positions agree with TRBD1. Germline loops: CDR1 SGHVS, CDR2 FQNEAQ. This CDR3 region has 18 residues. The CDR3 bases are TGCGCCAGCAGCTCACCAGAACCGGGACAGGGTGCCACCGGGGAGCTGTTTTTT. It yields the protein CASSSPEPGQGATGELFF.

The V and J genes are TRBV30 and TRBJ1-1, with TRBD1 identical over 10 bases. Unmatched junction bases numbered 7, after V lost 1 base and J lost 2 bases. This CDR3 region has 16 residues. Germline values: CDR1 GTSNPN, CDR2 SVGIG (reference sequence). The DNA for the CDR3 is TGTGCCTGGAGTGCTTTGGGACAGGGGCTTAACACTGAAGCTTTCTTT. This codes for CAWSALGQGLNTEAFF.

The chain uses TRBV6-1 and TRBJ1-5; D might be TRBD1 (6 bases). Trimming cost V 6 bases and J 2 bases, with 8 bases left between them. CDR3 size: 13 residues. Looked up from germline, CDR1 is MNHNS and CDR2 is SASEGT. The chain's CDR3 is CASSNRGNQPQHF. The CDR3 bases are TGTGCCAGCAGCAACAGGGGCAATCAGCCCCAGCATTTT.

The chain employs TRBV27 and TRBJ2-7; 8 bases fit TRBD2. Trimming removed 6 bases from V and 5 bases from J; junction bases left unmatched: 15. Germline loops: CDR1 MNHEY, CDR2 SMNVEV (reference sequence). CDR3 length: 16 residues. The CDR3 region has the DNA TGTGCCAGCAGCTCCTGGATAGGCGGGAGGACCCACGAGCAGTACTTC. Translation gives CASSSWIGGRTHEQYF.

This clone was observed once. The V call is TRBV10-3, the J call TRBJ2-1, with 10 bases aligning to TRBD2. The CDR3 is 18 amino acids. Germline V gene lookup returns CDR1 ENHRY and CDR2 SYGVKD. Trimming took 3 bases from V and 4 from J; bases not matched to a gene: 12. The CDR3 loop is CAISDASGSSKVYNEQFF. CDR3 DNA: TGTGCCATCAGTGATGCTAGCGGGAGTTCCAAGGTGTACAATGAGCAGTTCTTC.

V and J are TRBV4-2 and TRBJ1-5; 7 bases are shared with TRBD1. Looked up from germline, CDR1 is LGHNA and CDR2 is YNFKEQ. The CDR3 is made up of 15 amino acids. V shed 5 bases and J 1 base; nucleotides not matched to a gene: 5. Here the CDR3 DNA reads TGTGCCAGCAGCTCAGGGGGGATAAGCAATCAGCCCCAGCATTTT. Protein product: CASSSGGISNQPQHF.

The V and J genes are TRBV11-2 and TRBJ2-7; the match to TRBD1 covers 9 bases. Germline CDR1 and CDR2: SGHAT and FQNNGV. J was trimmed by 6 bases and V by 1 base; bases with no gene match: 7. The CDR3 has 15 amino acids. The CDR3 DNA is TGTGCCAGCAGCTTAGGGGACAGGGCAAGCAGCGAGCAGTACTTC. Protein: CASSLGDRASSEQYF.

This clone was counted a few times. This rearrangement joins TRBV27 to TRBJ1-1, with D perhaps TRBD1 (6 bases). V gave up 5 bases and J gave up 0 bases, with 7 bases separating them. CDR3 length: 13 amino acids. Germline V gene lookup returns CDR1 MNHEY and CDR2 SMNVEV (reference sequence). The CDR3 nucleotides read TGTGCCAGCAGTCAGGGGATGAACACTGAAGCTTTCTTT. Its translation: CASSQGMNTEAFF.

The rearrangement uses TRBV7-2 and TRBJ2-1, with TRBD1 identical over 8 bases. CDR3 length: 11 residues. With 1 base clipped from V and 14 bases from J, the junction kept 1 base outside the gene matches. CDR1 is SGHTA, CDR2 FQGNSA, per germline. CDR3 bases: TGTGCCAGCAGCTTAGGGGACAGGAAGTTCTTC. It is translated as CASSLGDRKFF.

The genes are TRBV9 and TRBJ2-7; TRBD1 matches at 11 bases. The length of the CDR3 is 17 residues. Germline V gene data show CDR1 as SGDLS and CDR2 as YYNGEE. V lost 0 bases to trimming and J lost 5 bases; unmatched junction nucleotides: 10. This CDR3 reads CASSVGGGQGALDEQYF. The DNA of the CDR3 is TGTGCCAGCAGCGTAGGTGGAGGACAGGGGGCTTTGGACGAGCAGTACTTC.